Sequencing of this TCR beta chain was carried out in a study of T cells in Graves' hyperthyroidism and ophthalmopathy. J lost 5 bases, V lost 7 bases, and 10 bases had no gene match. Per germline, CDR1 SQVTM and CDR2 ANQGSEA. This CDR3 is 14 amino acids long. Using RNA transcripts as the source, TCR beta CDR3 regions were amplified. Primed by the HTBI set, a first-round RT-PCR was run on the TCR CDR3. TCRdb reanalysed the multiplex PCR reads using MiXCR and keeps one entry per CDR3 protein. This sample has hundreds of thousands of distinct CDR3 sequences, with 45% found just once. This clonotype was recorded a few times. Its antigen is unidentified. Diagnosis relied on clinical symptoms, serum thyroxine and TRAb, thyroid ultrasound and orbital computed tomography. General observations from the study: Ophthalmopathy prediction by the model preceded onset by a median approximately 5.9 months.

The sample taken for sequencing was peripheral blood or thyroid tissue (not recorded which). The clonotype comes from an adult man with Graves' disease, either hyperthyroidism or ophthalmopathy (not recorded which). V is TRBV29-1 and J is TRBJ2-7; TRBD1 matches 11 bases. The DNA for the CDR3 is TGCAGCGCCGGATTTGGGACAGGGGGTGACGAGCAGTACTTC. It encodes CSAGFGTGGDEQYF.